These T cell receptor beta chains were read from a single sample in a study of T cell responses to AZD1222 COVID-19 vaccine. Generated by immunoSEQ multiplex PCR, the TCRdb table keeps only in-frame clones and is missing some. The sample has over 130,000 clones, 85% to 90% seen once. The input for sequencing was peripheral blood, taken on day 0 of AZD1222 vaccination. Receptor source: an adult in good health. Each CDR3 is given with its conserved first and last residue. The order of the fields is J gene, D gene, V gene, CDR3 protein, CDR3 DNA. The D gene is left open where the match is weak.

>TRBJ2-2|TRBD2|TRBV29-1
CSAEGSGRADTGELFF
TGCAGCGCCGAGGGTAGCGGGAGGGCTGACACCGGGGAGCTGTTTTTT
>TRBJ1-1|NA|TRBV6-2/TRBV6-3
CASSYSMGALVNTEAFF
TGTGCCAGCAGTTACTCGATGGGGGCCCTAGTGAACACTGAAGCTTTCTTT
>TRBJ2-5|TRBD1|TRBV29-1
CSVARGQGTTQYF
TGCAGCGTTGCTCGGGGACAGGGGACCACCCAGTACTTC
>TRBJ2-5|TRBD2|TRBV7-9
CASSSGLAEETQYF
TGTGCCAGCAGCTCCGGACTAGCAGAAGAGACCCAGTACTTC
>TRBJ2-3|TRBD2|TRBV13
CASSLPTLAGADTQYF
TGTGCCAGCAGCTTACCCACTCTAGCGGGAGCAGATACGCAGTATTTT
>TRBJ2-3|NA|TRBV28
CASNPPGPNYTQYF
TGTGCCAGCAACCCTCCGGGCCCCAATTATACGCAGTATTTT
>TRBJ2-1|TRBD2|TRBV28
CASIPGLAGDSYNEQFF
TGTGCCAGCATCCCGGGACTAGCGGGAGACAGCTACAATGAGCAGTTCTTC
>TRBJ1-1|NA|TRBV19
CASSQENTEAFF
TGTGCCAGTAGTCAGGAGAACACTGAAGCTTTCTTT
>TRBJ2-7|NA|TRBV5-4
CASSLGTFSSYEQYF
TGTGCCAGCAGCTTGGGGACCTTTAGCTCCTACGAGCAGTACTTC
>TRBJ2-1|TRBD2|TRBV4-2
CASSQPWTSSYEQFF
TGTGCCAGCAGCCAACCCTGGACTAGCTCGTATGAGCAGTTCTTC
>TRBJ1-2|TRBD1|TRBV3-1/TRBV3-2
CARKQGVGGNYGYTF
TGTGCCAGGAAACAGGGGGTTGGTGGTAACTATGGCTACACCTTC